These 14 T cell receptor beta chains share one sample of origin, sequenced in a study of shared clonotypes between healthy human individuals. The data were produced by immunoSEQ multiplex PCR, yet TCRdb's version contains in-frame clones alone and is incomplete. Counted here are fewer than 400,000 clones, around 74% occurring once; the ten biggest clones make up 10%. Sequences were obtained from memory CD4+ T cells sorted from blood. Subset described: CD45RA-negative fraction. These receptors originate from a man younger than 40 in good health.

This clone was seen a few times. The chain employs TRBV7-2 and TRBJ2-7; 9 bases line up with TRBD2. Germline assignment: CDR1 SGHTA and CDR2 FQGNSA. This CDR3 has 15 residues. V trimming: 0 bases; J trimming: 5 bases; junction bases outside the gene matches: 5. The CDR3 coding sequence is TGTGCCAGCAGCTTAGCGGGGACTAGCTACCACGAGCAGTACTTC. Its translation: CASSLAGTSYHEQYF.

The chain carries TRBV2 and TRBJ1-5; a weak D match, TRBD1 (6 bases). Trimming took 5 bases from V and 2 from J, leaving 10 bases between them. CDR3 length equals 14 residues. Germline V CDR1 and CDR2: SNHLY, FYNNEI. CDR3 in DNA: TGTGCCAGCAGTTTCCGGACAGGCAATCAGCCCCAGCATTTT. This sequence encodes CASSFRTGNQPQHF.

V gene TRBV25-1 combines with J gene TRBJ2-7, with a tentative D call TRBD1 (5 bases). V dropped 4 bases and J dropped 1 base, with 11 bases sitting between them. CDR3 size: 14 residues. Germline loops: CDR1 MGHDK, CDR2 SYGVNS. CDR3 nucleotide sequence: TGTGCCAGCAGTGGGGCAGGGCGGTCCTACGAGCAGTACTTC. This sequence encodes CASSGAGRSYEQYF.

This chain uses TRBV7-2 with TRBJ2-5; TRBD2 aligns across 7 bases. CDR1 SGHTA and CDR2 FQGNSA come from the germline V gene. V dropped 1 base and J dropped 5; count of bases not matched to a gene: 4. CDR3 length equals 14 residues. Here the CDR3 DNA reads TGTGCCAGCAGCTTAGGGGGAGGGCTTGAGACCCAGTACTTC. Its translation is CASSLGGGLETQYF. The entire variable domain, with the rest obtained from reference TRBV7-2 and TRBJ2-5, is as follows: GAGVSQSPSNKVTEKGKDVELRCDPISGHTALYWYRQSLGQGLEFLIYFQGNSAPDKSGLPSDRFSAERTGGSVSTLTIQRTQQEDSAVYLCASSLGGGLETQYFGPGTRLLVL.

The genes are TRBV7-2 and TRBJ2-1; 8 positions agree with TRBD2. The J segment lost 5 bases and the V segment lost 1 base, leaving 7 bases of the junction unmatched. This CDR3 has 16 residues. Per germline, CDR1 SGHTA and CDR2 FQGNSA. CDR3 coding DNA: TGTGCCAGCAGCTTAGGGAGCGGGAGATCCGACAATGAGCAGTTCTTC. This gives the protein CASSLGSGRSDNEQFF.

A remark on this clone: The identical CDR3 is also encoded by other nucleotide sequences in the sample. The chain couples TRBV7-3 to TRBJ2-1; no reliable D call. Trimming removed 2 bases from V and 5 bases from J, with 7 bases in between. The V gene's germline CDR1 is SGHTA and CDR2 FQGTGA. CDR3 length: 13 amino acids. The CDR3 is CASSLGQNNEQFF. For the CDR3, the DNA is TGTGCCAGCAGCTTAGGCCAGAACAATGAGCAGTTCTTC. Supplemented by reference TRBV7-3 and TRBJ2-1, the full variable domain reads GAGVSQTPSNKVTEKGKYVELRCDPISGHTALYWYRQSLGQGPEFLIYFQGTGAADDSGLPNDRFFAVRPEGSVSTLKIQRTERGDSAVYLCASSLGQNNEQFFGPGTRLTVL.

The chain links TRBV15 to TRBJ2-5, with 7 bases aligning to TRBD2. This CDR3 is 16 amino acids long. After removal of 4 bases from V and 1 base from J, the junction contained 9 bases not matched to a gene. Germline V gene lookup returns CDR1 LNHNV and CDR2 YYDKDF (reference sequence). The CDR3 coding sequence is TGTGCCACCAGCATCTCAGCGGGGCTACTCCAAGAGACCCAGTACTTC. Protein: CATSISAGLLQETQYF.

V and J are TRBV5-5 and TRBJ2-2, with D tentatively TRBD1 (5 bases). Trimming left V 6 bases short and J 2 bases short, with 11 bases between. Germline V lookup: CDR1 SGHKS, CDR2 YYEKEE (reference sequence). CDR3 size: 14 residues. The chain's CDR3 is CASIWGTNTGELFF. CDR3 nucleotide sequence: TGTGCCAGCATCTGGGGCACAAACACCGGGGAGCTGTTTTTT. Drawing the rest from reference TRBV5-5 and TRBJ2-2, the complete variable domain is DAGVTQSPTHLIKTRGQQVTLRCSPISGHKSVSWYQQVLGQGPQFIFQYYEKEERGRGNFPDRFSARQFPNYSSELNVNALLLGDSALYLCASIWGTNTGELFFGEGSRLTVL.

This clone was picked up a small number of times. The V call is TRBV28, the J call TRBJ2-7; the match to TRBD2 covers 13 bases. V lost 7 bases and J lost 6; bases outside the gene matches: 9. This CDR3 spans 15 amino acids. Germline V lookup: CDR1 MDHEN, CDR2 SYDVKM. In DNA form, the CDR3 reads TGTGCCAGCACCCTGGGACTAGCGGGACGAGGCGAGCAGTACTTC. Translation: CASTLGLAGRGEQYF.

Here the CDR3 reads CASSHRTGSAGELFF. The CDR3 nucleotides are TGCGCCAGCAGTCATAGGACAGGGTCGGCCGGGGAGCTGTTTTTT. The rearrangement links TRBV10-1 to TRBJ2-2; 8 bases align to TRBD1. Per the germline V gene, CDR1 is WNHNN and CDR2 is SYGVQD (reference sequence). CDR3 size: 15 residues. The J segment lost 6 bases and the V segment lost 5 bases, leaving 8 bases of the junction unmatched.

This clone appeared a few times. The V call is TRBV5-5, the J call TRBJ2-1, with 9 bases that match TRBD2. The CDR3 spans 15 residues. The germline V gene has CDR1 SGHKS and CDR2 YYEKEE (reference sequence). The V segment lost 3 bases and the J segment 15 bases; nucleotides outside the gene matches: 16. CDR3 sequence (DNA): TGTGCCAGCAGCTACGACCTGCTAGCGGGGACCTCAGGGTTCTTC. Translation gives CASSYDLLAGTSGFF.

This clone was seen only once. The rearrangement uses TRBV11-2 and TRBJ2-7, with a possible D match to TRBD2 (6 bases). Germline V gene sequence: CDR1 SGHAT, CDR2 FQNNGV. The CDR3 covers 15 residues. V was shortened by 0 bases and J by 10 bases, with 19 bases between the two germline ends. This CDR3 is CASSLELAAQRLQYF. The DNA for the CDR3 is TGTGCCAGCAGCTTAGAACTAGCCGCCCAGCGCTTACAGTACTTC.

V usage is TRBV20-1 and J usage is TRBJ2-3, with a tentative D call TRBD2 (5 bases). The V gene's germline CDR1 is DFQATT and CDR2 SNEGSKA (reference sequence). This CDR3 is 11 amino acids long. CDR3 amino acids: CSRRGTDTQYF. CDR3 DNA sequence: TGCAGCAGGCGGGGCACAGATACGCAGTATTTT.

CDR3 sequence reads: CASSLSDQETQYF. The CDR3 nucleotides read TGTGCCAGCAGTTTATCAGACCAAGAGACCCAGTACTTC. The chain employs TRBV6-5 and TRBJ2-5; no reliable D call. CDR3 length: 13 amino acids. Germline V CDR1 and CDR2: MNHEY, SVGAGI. Trimming pared 4 bases from V and 0 bases from J, leaving 6 bases between.